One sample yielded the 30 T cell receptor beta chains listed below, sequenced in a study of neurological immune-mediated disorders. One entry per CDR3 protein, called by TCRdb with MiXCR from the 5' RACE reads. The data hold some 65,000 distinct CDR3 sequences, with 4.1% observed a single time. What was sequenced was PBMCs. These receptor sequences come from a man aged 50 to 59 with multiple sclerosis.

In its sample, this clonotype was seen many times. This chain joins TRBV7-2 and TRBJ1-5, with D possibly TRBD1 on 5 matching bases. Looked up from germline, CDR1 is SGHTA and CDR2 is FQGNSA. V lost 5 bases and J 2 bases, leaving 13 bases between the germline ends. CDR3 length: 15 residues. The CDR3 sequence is CASSLIGGGNQPQHF. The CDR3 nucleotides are TGTGCCAGCAGCCTCATCGGGGGAGGCAATCAGCCCCAGCATTTT.

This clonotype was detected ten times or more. The CDR3 loop is CVSRGGTDTQYF. The CDR3 nucleotides are TGTGTGTCGCGGGGGGGCACAGATACGCAGTATTTT. The rearrangement links TRBV28 to TRBJ2-3, with 8 nucleotides matching TRBD2. Germline lookup yields CDR1 MDHEN and CDR2 SYDVKM. The CDR3 consists of 12 residues.

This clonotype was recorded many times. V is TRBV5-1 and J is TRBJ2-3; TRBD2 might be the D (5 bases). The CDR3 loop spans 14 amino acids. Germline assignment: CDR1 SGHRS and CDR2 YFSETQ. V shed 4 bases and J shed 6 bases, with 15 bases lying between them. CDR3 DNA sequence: TGCGCCAGCAGCCGCGGACGCGGGTCGGATACGCAGTATTTT. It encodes CASSRGRGSDTQYF.

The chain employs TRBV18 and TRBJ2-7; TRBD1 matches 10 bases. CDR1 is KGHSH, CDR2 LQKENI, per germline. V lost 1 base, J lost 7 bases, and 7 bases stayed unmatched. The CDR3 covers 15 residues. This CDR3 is CASSPQGQGMDEQYF. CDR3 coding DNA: TGTGCCAGCTCACCACAGGGACAGGGGATGGATGAGCAGTACTTC.

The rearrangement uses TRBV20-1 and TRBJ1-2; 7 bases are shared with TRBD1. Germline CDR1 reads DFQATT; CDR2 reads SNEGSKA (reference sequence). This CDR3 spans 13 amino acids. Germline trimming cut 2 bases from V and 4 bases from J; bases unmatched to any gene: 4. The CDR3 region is CSARPRQGYGYTF. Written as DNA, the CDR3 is TGCAGTGCTAGACCGCGACAGGGCTATGGCTACACCTTC.

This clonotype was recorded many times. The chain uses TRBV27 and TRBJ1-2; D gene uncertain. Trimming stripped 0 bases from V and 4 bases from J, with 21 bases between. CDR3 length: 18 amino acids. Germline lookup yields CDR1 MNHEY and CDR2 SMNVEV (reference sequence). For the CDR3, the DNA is TGTGCCAGCAGTTTATCGTGGGGTAACTTACGGAAGTTCTATGGCTACACCTTC. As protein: CASSLSWGNLRKFYGYTF.

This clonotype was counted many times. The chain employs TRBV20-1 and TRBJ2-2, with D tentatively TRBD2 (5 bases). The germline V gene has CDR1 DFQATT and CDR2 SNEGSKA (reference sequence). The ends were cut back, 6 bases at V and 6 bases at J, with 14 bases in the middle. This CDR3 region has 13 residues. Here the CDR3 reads CSARRKGAGELFF. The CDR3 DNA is TGCAGTGCCCGGAGGAAGGGCGCCGGGGAGCTGTTTTTT.

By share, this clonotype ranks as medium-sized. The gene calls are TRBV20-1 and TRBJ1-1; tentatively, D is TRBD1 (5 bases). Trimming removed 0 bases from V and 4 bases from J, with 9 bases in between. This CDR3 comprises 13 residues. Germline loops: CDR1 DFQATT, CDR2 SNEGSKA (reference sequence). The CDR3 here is CSARETGTTEAFF. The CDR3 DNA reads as TGCAGTGCTAGAGAGACCGGGACCACTGAAGCTTTCTTT.

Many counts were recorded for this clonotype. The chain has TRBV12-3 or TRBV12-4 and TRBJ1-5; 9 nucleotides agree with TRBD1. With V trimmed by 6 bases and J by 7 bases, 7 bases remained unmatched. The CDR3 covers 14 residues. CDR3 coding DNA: TGTGCCAGCAGACAAACCGGGACAGGGCAGCCCCAGCATTTT. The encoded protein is CASRQTGTGQPQHF.

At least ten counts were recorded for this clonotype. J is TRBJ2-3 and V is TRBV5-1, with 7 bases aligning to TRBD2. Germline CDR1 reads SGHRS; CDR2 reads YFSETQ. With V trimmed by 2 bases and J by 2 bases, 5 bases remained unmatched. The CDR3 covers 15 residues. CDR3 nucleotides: TGCGCCAGCAGCTTACAAGCGGGACCCACAGATACGCAGTATTTT. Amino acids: CASSLQAGPTDTQYF.

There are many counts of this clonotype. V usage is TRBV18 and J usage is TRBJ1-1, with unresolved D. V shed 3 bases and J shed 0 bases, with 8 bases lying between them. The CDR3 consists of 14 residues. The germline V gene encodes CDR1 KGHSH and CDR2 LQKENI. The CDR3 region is CASSPTHMNTEAFF. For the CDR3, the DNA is TGTGCCAGCTCACCGACACATATGAACACTGAAGCTTTCTTT.

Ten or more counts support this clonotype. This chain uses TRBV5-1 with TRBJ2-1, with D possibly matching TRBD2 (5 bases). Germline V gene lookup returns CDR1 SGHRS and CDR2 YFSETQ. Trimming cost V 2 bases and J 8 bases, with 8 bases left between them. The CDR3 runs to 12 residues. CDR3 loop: CASSFEGHEQFF. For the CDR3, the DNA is TGCGCCAGCAGCTTCGAGGGCCATGAGCAGTTCTTC.

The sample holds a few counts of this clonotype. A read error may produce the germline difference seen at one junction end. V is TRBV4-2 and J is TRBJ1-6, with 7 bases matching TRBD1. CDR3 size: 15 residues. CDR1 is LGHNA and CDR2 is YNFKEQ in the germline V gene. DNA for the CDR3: TGTGCCAGCAGCCAGGGGACAGCCGCAACCGAAGGCCTCAACTTT. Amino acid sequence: CASSQGTAATEGLNF.

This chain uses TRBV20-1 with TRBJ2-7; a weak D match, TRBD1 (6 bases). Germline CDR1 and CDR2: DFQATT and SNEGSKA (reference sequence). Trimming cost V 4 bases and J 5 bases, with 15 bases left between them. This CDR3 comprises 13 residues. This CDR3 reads CSAKGTTRDEQYF. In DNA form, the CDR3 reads TGCAGTGCTAAAGGGACAACCAGGGACGAGCAGTACTTC.

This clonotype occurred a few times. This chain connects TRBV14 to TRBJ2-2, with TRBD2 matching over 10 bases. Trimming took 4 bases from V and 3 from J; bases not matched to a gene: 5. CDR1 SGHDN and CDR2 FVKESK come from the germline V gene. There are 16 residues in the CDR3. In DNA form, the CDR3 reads TGTGCCAGCAGCCCTCGGACTAGCGGCTACACCGGGGAGCTGTTTTTT. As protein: CASSPRTSGYTGELFF.

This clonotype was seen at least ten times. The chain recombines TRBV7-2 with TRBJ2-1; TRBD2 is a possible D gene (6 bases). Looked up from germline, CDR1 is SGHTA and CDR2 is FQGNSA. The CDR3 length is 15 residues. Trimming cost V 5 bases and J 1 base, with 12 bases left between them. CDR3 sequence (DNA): TGTGCCAGCAGCGAAACACTAGCTTCCTACAATGAGCAGTTCTTC. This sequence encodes CASSETLASYNEQFF.

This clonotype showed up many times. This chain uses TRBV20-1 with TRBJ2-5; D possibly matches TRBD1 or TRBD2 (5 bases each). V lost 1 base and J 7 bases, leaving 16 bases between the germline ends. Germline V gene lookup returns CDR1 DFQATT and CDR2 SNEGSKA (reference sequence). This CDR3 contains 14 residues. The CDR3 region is CSARGTGQGRTQYF. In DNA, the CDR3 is TGCAGTGCTAGAGGCACCGGGCAGGGACGGACCCAGTACTTC.

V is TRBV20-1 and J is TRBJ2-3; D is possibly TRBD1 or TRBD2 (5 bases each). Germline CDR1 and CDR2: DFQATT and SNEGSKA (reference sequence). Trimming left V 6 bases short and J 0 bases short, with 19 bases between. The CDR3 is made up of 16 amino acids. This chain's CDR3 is CSARFWGGSSTDTQYF. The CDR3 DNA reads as TGCAGTGCCCGGTTTTGGGGCGGGTCGAGCACAGATACGCAGTATTTT.

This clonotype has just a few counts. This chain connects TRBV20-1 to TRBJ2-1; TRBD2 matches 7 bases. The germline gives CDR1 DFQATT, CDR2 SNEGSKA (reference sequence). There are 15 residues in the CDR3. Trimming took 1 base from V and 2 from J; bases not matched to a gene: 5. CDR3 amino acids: CSARAGGLPYNEQFF. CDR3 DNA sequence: TGCAGTGCTAGAGCGGGGGGATTGCCCTACAATGAGCAGTTCTTC.

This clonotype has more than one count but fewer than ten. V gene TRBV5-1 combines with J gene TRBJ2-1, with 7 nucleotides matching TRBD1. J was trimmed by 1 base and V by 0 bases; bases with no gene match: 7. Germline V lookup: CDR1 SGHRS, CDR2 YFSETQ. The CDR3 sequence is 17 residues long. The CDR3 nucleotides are TGCGCCAGCAGCTTGGTCGGCAGGGGGAAGTCCTACAATGAGCAGTTCTTC. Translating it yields CASSLVGRGKSYNEQFF.

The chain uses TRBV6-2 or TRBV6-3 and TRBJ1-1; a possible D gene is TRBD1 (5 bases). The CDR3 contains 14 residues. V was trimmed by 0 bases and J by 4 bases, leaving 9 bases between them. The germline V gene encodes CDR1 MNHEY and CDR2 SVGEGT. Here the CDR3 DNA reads TGTGCCAGCAGTTACTCGATCCAGGGCACTGAAGCTTTCTTT. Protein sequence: CASSYSIQGTEAFF.

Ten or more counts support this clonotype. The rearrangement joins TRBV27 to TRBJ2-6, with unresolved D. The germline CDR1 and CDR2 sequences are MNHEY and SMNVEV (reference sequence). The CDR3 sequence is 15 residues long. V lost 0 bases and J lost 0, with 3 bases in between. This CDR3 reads CASSLSFSGANVLTF. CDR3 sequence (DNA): TGTGCCAGCAGTTTATCTTTCTCTGGGGCCAACGTCCTGACTTTC.

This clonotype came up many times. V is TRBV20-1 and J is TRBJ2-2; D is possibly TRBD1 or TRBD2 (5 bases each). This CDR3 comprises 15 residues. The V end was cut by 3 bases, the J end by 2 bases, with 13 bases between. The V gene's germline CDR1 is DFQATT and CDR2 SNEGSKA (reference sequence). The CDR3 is CSASRGPLNTGELFF. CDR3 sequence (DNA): TGCAGTGCTAGCCGGGGCCCGTTAAACACCGGGGAGCTGTTTTTT.

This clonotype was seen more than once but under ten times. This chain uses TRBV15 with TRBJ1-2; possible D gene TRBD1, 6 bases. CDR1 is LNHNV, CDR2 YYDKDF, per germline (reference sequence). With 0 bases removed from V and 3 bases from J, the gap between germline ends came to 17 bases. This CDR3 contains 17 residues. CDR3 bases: TGTGCCACCAGCAGAGAATTACAGGGTTTAGGAGACTATGGCTACACCTTC. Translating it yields CATSRELQGLGDYGYTF.

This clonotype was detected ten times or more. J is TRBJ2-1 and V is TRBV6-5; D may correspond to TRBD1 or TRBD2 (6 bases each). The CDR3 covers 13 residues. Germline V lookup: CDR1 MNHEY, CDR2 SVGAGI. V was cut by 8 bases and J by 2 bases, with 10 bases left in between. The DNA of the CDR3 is TGTGCCAGCTCCCGGGGGCCCTACAATGAGCAGTTCTTC. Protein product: CASSRGPYNEQFF.

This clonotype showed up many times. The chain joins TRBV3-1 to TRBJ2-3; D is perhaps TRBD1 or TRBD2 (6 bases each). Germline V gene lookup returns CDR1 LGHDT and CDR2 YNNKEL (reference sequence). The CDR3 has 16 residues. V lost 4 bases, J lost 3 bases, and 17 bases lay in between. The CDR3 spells CASSLTPGAGTDTQYF. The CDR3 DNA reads TGTGCCAGCAGCCTAACCCCGGGGGCTGGGACAGATACGCAGTATTTT.

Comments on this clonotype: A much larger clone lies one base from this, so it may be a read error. The chain's CDR3 is CASSNGLTINQPQHF. The CDR3 DNA is TGTGCCAGCAGCAACGGGCTCACGATTAATCAGCCCCAGCATTTT. The chain couples TRBV7-8 to TRBJ1-5; no clear D. Germline V lookup: CDR1 SGHVS, CDR2 FQNEAQ. The CDR3 is 15 residues long. V was clipped by 5 bases and J by 4 bases, with 15 bases between them.

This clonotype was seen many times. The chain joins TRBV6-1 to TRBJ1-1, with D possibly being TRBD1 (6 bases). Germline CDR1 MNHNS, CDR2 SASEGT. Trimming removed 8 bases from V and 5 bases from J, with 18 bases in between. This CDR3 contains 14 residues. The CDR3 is CASGENRVRTEAFF. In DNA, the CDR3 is TGTGCCAGCGGGGAGAACAGGGTACGGACTGAAGCTTTCTTT.

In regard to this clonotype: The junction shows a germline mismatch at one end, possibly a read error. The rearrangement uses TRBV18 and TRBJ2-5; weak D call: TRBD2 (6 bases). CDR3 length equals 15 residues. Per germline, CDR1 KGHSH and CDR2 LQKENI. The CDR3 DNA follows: TGTGCCAACTCACCCGGGAGAGGGCCAGGAGAGACCCAGTACTTC. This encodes CANSPGRGPGETQYF.

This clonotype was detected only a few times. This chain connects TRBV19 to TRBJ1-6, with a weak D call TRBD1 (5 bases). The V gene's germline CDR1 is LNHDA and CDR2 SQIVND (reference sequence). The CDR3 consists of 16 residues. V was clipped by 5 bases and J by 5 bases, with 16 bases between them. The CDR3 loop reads CASSSWDRQDNSPLHF. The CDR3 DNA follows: TGTGCCAGTAGTTCATGGGACCGGCAGGATAATTCACCCCTCCACTTT.